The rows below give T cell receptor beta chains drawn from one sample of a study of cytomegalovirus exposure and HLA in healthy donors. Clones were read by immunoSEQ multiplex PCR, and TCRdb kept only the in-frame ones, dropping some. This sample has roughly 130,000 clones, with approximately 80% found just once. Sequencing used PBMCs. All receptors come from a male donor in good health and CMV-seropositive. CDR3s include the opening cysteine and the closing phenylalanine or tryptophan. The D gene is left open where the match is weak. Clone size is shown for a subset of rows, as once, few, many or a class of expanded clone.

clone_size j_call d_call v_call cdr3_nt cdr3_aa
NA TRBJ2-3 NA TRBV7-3 TGTGCCAGCAGCTCTATCGGAGGTACGCAGTATTTT CASSSIGGTQYF
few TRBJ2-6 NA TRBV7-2 TGTGCCAGCAGCGTCATACTACCATCCATCTCTGGGGCCAACGTCCTGACTTTC CASSVILPSISGANVLTF
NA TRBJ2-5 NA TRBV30 TGTGCCTGGAGTCTCCAAGAGACCCAGTACTTC CAWSLQETQYF
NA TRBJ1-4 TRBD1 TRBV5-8 TGTGCCAGCAGCATAGACAGGGCTGGGGAAAAACTGTTTTTT CASSIDRAGEKLFF
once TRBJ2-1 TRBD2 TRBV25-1 TGTGCCAGCAGTGTAGCGGGGGGCCTAAACTATGAGCAGTTCTTC CASSVAGGLNYEQFF
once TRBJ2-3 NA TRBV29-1 TGCAGCGTCCGAAGTTGGGATCGAGGGAGTACCACAGATACGCAGTATTTT CSVRSWDRGSTTDTQYF
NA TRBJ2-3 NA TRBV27 TGTGCCAGCAGTGCCTCTAGGGGGATGAACACAGATACGCAGTATTTT CASSASRGMNTDTQYF
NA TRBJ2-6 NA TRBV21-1 TGTGCCAGCAGCGACATCTCTGGGGCCAACGTCCTGACTTTC CASSDISGANVLTF
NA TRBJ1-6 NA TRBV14 TGTGCCAGCAGCCCCGCAGGGGCTAATTCACCCCTCCACTTT CASSPAGANSPLHF
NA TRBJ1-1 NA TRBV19 TGTGCCAGTAGTCACAGGGAGGGGAACACTGAAGCTTTCTTT CASSHREGNTEAFF
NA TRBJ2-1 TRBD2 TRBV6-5 TGTGCCAGCAGTTACCTGAGCGGGAGCTCCTACAATGAGCAGTTCTTC CASSYLSGSSYNEQFF
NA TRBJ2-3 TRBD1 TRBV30 TGTGCCTGGGTGACAGGGTGGGATACGCAGTATTTT CAWVTGWDTQYF
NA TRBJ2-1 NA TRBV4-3 TGCGCCAGCAGCCTCAATGCTCAGCGGCCTGGTGAGCAGTTCTTC CASSLNAQRPGEQFF
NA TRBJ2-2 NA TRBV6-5 TGTGCCAGCAGGGGGCCTAACACCGGGGAGCTGTTTTTT CASRGPNTGELFF
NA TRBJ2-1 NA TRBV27 TGTGCCAGCAGTTTATCGACTCCCCTCTCCCACAATGAGCAGTTCTTC CASSLSTPLSHNEQFF
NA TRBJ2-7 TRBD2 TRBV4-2 TGTGCCAGCAGCCCAGGGAGGGCGCGGGAGGCCTCCTACGAGCAGTACTTC CASSPGRAREASYEQYF
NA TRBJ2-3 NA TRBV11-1 TGTGCCAGCAGCTTAGAAGGCGGGGGCACAGATACGCAGTATTTT CASSLEGGGTDTQYF
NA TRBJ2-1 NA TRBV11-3 TGTGCCAGCAGCTTAGGAGGGCTCGATGAGCAGTTCTTC CASSLGGLDEQFF
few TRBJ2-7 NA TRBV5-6 TGTGCCAGCAGCCCCTATGGGCAGATCTACGAGCAGTACTTC CASSPYGQIYEQYF
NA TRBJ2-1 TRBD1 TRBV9 TGTGCCAGCAGCGTAGTACAGGGGGCCAGTGAGCAGTTCTTC CASSVVQGASEQFF
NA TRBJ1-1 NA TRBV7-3 TGTGCCAGCAGCCAATGGGCCTCTGGCACTGAAGCTTTCTTT CASSQWASGTEAFF
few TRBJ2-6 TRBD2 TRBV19 TGTGCCAGTAGTGGCTTCGCGACTAGCGGCGACTCTGGGGCCAACGTCCTGACTTTC CASSGFATSGDSGANVLTF
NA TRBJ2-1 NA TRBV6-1 TGTGCCAGCAGTGCCAGGGGTTCCTACAATGAGCAGTTCTTC CASSARGSYNEQFF
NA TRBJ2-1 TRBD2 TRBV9 TGTGCCAGCAGCGTAGGCTCGGGACTAGCGGACAATGAGCAGTTCTTC CASSVGSGLADNEQFF